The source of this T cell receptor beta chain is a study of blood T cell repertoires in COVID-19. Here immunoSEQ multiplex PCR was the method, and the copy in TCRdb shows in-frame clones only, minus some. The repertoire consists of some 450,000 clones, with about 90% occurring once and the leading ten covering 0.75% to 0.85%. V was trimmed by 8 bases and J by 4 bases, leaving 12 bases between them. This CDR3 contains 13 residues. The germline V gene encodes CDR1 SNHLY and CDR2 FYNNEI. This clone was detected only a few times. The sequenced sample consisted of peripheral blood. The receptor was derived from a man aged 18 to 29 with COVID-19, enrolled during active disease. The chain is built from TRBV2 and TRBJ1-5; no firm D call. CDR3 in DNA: TGTGCCAGCTTGGGTAGCCTGAATCAGCCCCAGCATTTT. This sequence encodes CASLGSLNQPQHF.